What follows are 10 T cell receptor beta chains derived from one specimen sequenced in a study of blood T cell repertoires in COVID-19. Profiled with immunoSEQ multiplex PCR; TCRdb holds only in-frame clones, not every one. The repertoire includes about 190,000 clones, around 90% of them detected once, and about 7% sits in the top ten. The source material was peripheral blood. All receptors come from a man aged 40-50 years with acute or convalescent COVID-19.

The rearrangement joins TRBV19 to TRBJ2-5; D may be TRBD2 (5 bases). V was cut by 7 bases and J by 4 bases, with 10 bases left in between. Germline assignment: CDR1 LNHDA and CDR2 SQIVND (reference sequence). The CDR3 consists of 12 residues. The CDR3 sequence is CASTGEGETQYF. Written as DNA, the CDR3 is TGTGCCAGTACTGGAGAGGGAGAGACCCAGTACTTC.

J is TRBJ1-5 and V is TRBV9; D unresolved. There are 13 residues in the CDR3. Trimming left V 0 bases short and J 5 bases short, with 6 bases between. CDR1 is SGDLS and CDR2 is YYNGEE in the germline V gene. CDR3 nucleotides: TGTGCCAGCAGCGTAGACAGTCATCAGCCCCAGCATTTT. Protein: CASSVDSHQPQHF. Full variable domain (outside the CDR3, taken from reference TRBV9 and TRBJ1-5): DSGVTQTPKHLITATGQRVTLRCSPRSGDLSVYWYQQSLDQGLQFLIQYYNGEERAKGNILERFSAQQFPDLHSELNLSSLELGDSALYFCASSVDSHQPQHFGDGTRLSIL.

The J gene is TRBJ2-1, the V gene TRBV4-1; 9 nucleotides line up with TRBD1. The J segment lost 8 bases and the V segment lost 3 bases, leaving 5 bases of the junction unmatched. Germline-derived CDR1 and CDR2 are MGHRA and YSYEKL. The CDR3 has 14 amino acids. For the CDR3, the DNA is TGCGCCAGCAGCCACCGGGACAGGGTCCATGAGCAGTTCTTC. It encodes CASSHRDRVHEQFF.

The chain combines TRBV6-1 with TRBJ2-1; 10 bases agree with TRBD2. CDR3 length: 14 amino acids. Looked up from germline, CDR1 is MNHNS and CDR2 is SASEGT. J lost 7 bases, V lost 6 bases, and 6 bases had no gene match. As DNA, the CDR3 is TGTGCCAGCAGAGGAACTAGCGGGGAAAATGAGCAGTTCTTC. Translating it yields CASRGTSGENEQFF.

This chain links TRBV11-2 with TRBJ1-2; a weak D match, TRBD1 (6 bases). Germline loops: CDR1 SGHAT, CDR2 FQNNGV. Deletions cut 0 bases from V and 4 bases from J, with 15 bases between. The CDR3 runs 16 residues. The CDR3 spells CASSLDRGALVYGYTF. The DNA of the CDR3 is TGTGCCAGCAGCTTAGATCGGGGGGCGCTTGTCTATGGCTACACCTTC.

The chain uses TRBV7-9 and TRBJ1-1; D perhaps matches TRBD1 (6 bases). The germline V gene encodes CDR1 SEHNR and CDR2 FQNEAQ (reference sequence). The V end lost 4 bases, the J end lost 1 base, and 7 bases lay between the germline ends. CDR3 length: 13 amino acids. The CDR3 is CASSSQGNTEAFF. The CDR3 DNA reads as TGTGCCAGCAGCTCACAGGGGAACACTGAAGCTTTCTTT.

The sample holds one count of this clone. This chain joins TRBV12-5 and TRBJ2-1; TRBD1 matches 9 bases. This CDR3 region has 21 residues. V was clipped by 3 bases and J by 4 bases; unmatched bases: 22. CDR1 LGHNT and CDR2 FRNRAP come from the germline V gene. The CDR3 protein is CASGFTVIRDRDVGGYNEQFF. The CDR3 DNA follows: TGTGCTAGTGGTTTCACCGTAATCCGGGACAGGGATGTAGGAGGATACAATGAGCAGTTCTTC.

This clone was detected only once. The gene calls are TRBV7-2 and TRBJ1-4; a possible D gene is TRBD1 (6 bases). Germline values: CDR1 SGHTA, CDR2 FQGNSA. The ends were cut back, 1 base at V and 8 bases at J, with 11 bases in the middle. The CDR3 contains 14 residues. CDR3 nucleotide sequence: TGTGCCAGCAGCTTAGGGGGGCCAGGGGAAAAACTGTTTTTT. Translating gives CASSLGGPGEKLFF.

The rearrangement links TRBV6-5 to TRBJ2-1; D remains ambiguous. The V gene's germline CDR1 is MNHEY and CDR2 SVGAGI. The V gene lost 6 bases and the J gene lost 8 bases, with 14 bases spanning the gap. This CDR3 has 13 residues. In DNA, the CDR3 is TGTGCCAGCAGCCCCGCTAGACGTGATGAGCAGTTCTTC. This translates into CASSPARRDEQFF.

This chain links TRBV6-1 with TRBJ1-2; D remains ambiguous. V was clipped by 2 bases and J by 7 bases, with 11 bases between them. Germline CDR1 reads MNHNS; CDR2 reads SASEGT. The CDR3 extends over 13 amino acids. CDR3 coding DNA: TGTGCCAGCAGTGAAATTGCGGCGGGTGGCTACACCTTC. Protein product: CASSEIAAGGYTF.